This entry lists 18 T cell receptor beta chains sequenced from one sample in a study of early T cells in non-severe SARS-CoV-2 infection. TCRdb re-derived calls from the 5' RACE reads in MiXCR, one entry per CDR3 protein. The sample carries about 34,000 distinct CDR3 sequences, about 6.5% recorded once. Material: whole blood. These receptor sequences come from an adult who was a healthcare worker with PCR-confirmed SARS-CoV-2 infection or an uninfected control (not recorded which).

The chain has TRBV29-1 and TRBJ1-4, with D hard to call. The CDR3 sequence is 10 residues long. Trimming removed 1 base from V and 7 bases from J, with 1 base in between. Germline V gene sequence: CDR1 SQVTM, CDR2 ANQGSEA. The CDR3, as DNA: TGCAGCGTTGAAGGTGAAAAACTGTTTTTT. Translating gives CSVEGEKLFF. Together with reference TRBV29-1 and TRBJ1-4, the CDR3 gives the full variable domain: SAVISQKPSRDICQRGTSLTIQCQVDSQVTMMFWYRQQPGQSLTLIATANQGSEATYESGFVIDKFPISRPNLTFSTLTVSNMSPEDSSIYLCSVEGEKLFFGSGTQLSVL.

This clonotype was observed a few times. This rearrangement joins TRBV5-1 to TRBJ1-5; TRBD1 agrees at 7 bases. The CDR3 runs to 16 residues. Germline V gene data show CDR1 as SGHRS and CDR2 as YFSETQ. Trimming took 4 bases from V and 0 from J; bases not matched to a gene: 7. Written as DNA, the CDR3 is TGCGCCAGCAGCGCGGAACAGGGGCTTAGCAATCAGCCCCAGCATTTT. Protein: CASSAEQGLSNQPQHF.

This clonotype was detected only a few times. The chain links TRBV27 to TRBJ2-7, with D possibly matching TRBD1 (6 bases). The CDR3 sequence is 14 residues long. Germline V lookup: CDR1 MNHEY, CDR2 SMNVEV (reference sequence). The V end was cut by 5 bases, the J end by 3 bases, with 14 bases between. This CDR3 reads CASSPGTLFYEQYF. The DNA for the CDR3 is TGTGCCAGCAGTCCCGGGACACTATTCTACGAGCAGTACTTC.

This clonotype was observed many times. The gene calls are TRBV2 and TRBJ1-6; TRBD1 matches at 10 bases. The V gene end was trimmed by 7 bases and the J gene end by 9 bases; junction bases not matched to a gene: 9. The CDR3 consists of 15 residues. Looked up from germline, CDR1 is SNHLY and CDR2 is FYNNEI. CDR3 protein: CASTLGTGEISPLHF. The CDR3 coding sequence is TGTGCCAGCACCCTTGGGACAGGGGAAATTTCACCCCTCCACTTT.

This clonotype has more than one count but fewer than ten. This chain uses TRBV12-3 or TRBV12-4 with TRBJ2-2; no clear D gene. There are 15 residues in the CDR3. Trimming took 5 bases from V and 0 from J, leaving 10 bases between them. The CDR3 DNA follows: TGTGCCAGCAGTCCTGCCGGGCCGAACACCGGGGAGCTGTTTTTT. Residues: CASSPAGPNTGELFF.

This clonotype was observed many times. The rearrangement joins TRBV7-2 to TRBJ1-6; D call uncertain. The CDR3 totals 15 residues. V was trimmed by 3 bases and J by 7 bases, leaving 13 bases between them. Germline loops: CDR1 SGHTA, CDR2 FQGNSA. CDR3 nucleotide sequence: TGTGCCAGCAGCTTCGGCCCCGCAGAAAATTCACCCCTCCACTTT. Translated, it gives CASSFGPAENSPLHF.

This chain joins TRBV15 and TRBJ2-5; TRBD2 matches at 7 bases. Germline CDR1 LNHNV, CDR2 YYDKDF (reference sequence). The CDR3 extends over 13 amino acids. The V gene end was trimmed by 7 bases and the J gene end by 5 bases; junction bases not matched to a gene: 7. The DNA of the CDR3 is TGTGCCACCAATGGGGAGGGGAGGGAGACCCAGTACTTC. Its translation: CATNGEGRETQYF.

The V call is TRBV7-2, the J call TRBJ1-6, with D uncertain. V lost 2 bases to trimming and J lost 12 bases, with 8 bases between them. Per the germline V gene, CDR1 is SGHTA and CDR2 is FQGNSA. This CDR3 is built from 12 residues. The CDR3 spells CASSLLQIPLHF. DNA of the CDR3: TGTGCCAGCAGCTTATTACAGATACCCCTCCACTTT.

This rearrangement joins TRBV10-1 to TRBJ2-7; 14 positions agree with TRBD2. V lost 3 bases and J lost 3; bases outside the gene matches: 4. The CDR3 runs 16 residues. Germline V gene sequence: CDR1 WNHNN, CDR2 SYGVQD (reference sequence). The CDR3 DNA follows: TGCGCCAGCAGTGACACCGGGACTAGCGGGAGCTACGAGCAGTACTTC. It specifies CASSDTGTSGSYEQYF.

Note on this clonotype: One end of the junction fails to match germline, which may point to a read error. This chain links TRBV12-3 or TRBV12-4 with TRBJ2-2; D unresolved. CDR3 length: 12 residues. CDR3 loop: CASSTNIGELFF. The DNA for the CDR3 is TGTGCCAGCAGCACGAACATCGGGGAGCTGTTTTTT.

The chain is built from TRBV12-3 or TRBV12-4 and TRBJ2-3; no definite D call. The CDR3 is made up of 11 amino acids. V was cut by 6 bases and J by 6 bases, with 7 bases left in between. The CDR3, as DNA: TGTGCCAGCAGCCCCCGGGATACGCAGTATTTT. It is translated as CASSPRDTQYF.

This clonotype was detected many times. This chain connects TRBV20-1 to TRBJ1-5; 7 nucleotides align to TRBD1. The V and J ends lost 3 bases and 3 bases, in that order; junction bases with no gene match: 8. There are 15 residues in the CDR3. Germline loops: CDR1 DFQATT, CDR2 SNEGSKA (reference sequence). The CDR3 region is CSARGQGVNNQPQHF. The CDR3 DNA is TGCAGTGCTAGGGGGCAGGGGGTAAACAATCAGCCCCAGCATTTT.

This clonotype was counted at least ten times. V is TRBV6-2 or TRBV6-3 and J is TRBJ2-4; TRBD1 matches 10 bases. V shed 2 bases, J shed 9 bases, and the junction held 4 bases outside the gene matches. The CDR3 has 14 amino acids. Germline CDR1 reads MNHEY; CDR2 reads SVGEGT. In DNA form, the CDR3 reads TGTGCCAGCAGTTACGGGACAGGGGTGGCCATTCAGTACTTC. This codes for CASSYGTGVAIQYF.

This clonotype was counted only a few times. The chain is built from TRBV29-1 and TRBJ1-5, with D possibly being TRBD1 (5 bases). V was pared by 4 bases and J by 7 bases, with 14 bases between. Germline lookup yields CDR1 SQVTM and CDR2 ANQGSEA. This CDR3 has 13 amino acids. This CDR3 is CSVGTQGNQPQHF. The CDR3 bases are TGCAGCGTTGGAACGCAGGGAAACCAGCCCCAGCATTTT.

This clonotype has at least ten counts. The chain has TRBV11-2 and TRBJ2-3; 7 nucleotides line up with TRBD1. Unmatched junction bases numbered 9, after V lost 5 bases and J lost 1 base. There are 16 residues in the CDR3. Germline CDR1 reads SGHAT; CDR2 reads FQNNGV. The CDR3 protein is CASSPAGTARTDTQYF. The CDR3 nucleotides read TGTGCCAGCAGCCCAGCCGGGACAGCCCGCACAGATACGCAGTATTTT.

This clonotype was found many times. The rearrangement joins TRBV19 to TRBJ2-3; D call uncertain. The CDR3 contains 13 residues. V was clipped by 3 bases and J by 2 bases, with 6 bases between them. Looked up from germline, CDR1 is LNHDA and CDR2 is SQIVND (reference sequence). CDR3 DNA sequence: TGTGCCAGTAGTATTCCCCTCACAGATACGCAGTATTTT. It encodes CASSIPLTDTQYF.

The J gene is TRBJ2-3, the V gene TRBV7-6, with TRBD2 matching 8 bases. Germline values: CDR1 SGHVS, CDR2 FNYEAQ. This CDR3 has 15 residues. With V trimmed by 6 bases and J by 6 bases, 11 bases remained unmatched. As DNA, the CDR3 is TGTGCCAGCAGTCAAACGGGACTAGAATTTGATACGCAGTATTTT. It yields the protein CASSQTGLEFDTQYF. Based on the CDR3 plus reference TRBV7-6 and TRBJ2-3, the full variable domain is GAGVSQSPRYKVTKRGQDVALRCDPISGHVSLYWYRQALGQGPEFLTYFNYEAQQDKSGLPNDRFSAERPEGSISTLTIQRTEQRDSAMYRCASSQTGLEFDTQYFGPGTRLTVL.

This clonotype has a handful of counts. The chain couples TRBV15 to TRBJ1-2; the D is unclear. CDR3 length equals 12 residues. Germline-derived CDR1 and CDR2 are LNHNV and YYDKDF (reference sequence). The V end lost 6 bases, the J end lost 3 bases, and 8 bases lay between the germline ends. CDR3 in amino acids: CATSSGDYGYTF. The CDR3 DNA reads TGTGCCACCAGTTCTGGTGACTATGGCTACACCTTC.